Listed below are T cell receptor beta chains from one sample, sequenced in a study of patients and donors after allogeneic stem cell transplantation. TCRdb re-analysed the RT-PCR reads in MiXCR, keeping a single row per CDR3 protein. The table has about 960,000 distinct CDR3 sequences, roughly 18% seen once; the top ten hold roughly 6%. The source material was blood, either unsorted or a sorted T cell fraction (not recorded which). These receptors were obtained from a human donor who was either an allogeneic HSCT recipient or a stem cell or donor lymphocyte infusion donor (not recorded which). It is not recorded whose cells these are; they may come from a transplant donor. The CDR3 runs from the conserved cysteine through the conserved F or W. D genes are given only for firm matches. Size tells how often a clone was seen (once, few, many) or the class of an expanded clone, and some rows leave it out.

abundance | len | d_gene | j_gene | v_gene | CDR3nt | CDR3aa
- | 16 | - | TRBJ1-4 | TRBV4-2 | TGTGCCAGCAGCCAGCGCCAGATGGACGACAGTGAAAAACTGTTTTTT | CASSQRQMDDSEKLFF
- | 15 | - | TRBJ2-1 | TRBV4-3 | TGCGCCAGCAGCCCGGGGGTGGTTGGTTACAATGAGCAGTTCTTC | CASSPGVVGYNEQFF
few | 15 | TRBD1 | TRBJ1-1 | TRBV5-1 | TGCGCCAGCAGCTTGGAGGACAGGGGGCGACCTGAAGCTTTCTTT | CASSLEDRGRPEAFF
few | 12 | - | TRBJ1-5 | TRBV20-1 | TGCAGCTCCCAGGGAAAAGGTCAGCCCCAGCATTTT | CSSQGKGQPQHF
- | 12 | - | TRBJ1-1 | TRBV10-3 | TGTGCCATCAGTGAGCGTCAAACTGAAGCTTTCTTT | CAISERQTEAFF
few | 15 | - | TRBJ1-1 | TRBV7-3 | TGTGCCAGCAGCCCATTGGGCCGCCAGAACACTGAAGCTTTCTTT | CASSPLGRQNTEAFF
- | 15 | - | TRBJ2-2 | TRBV10-3 | TGTGCCATCAGTGAGTGGGGTCCGAGCACCGGGGAGCTGTTTTTT | CAISEWGPSTGELFF
- | 15 | TRBD1 | TRBJ1-5 | TRBV5-6 | TGTGCCAGCAGCTTGGGGACAGGGGGTTATCAGCCCCAGCATTTT | CASSLGTGGYQPQHF
few | 15 | - | TRBJ2-1 | TRBV6-5 | TGTGCCAGCAGTTCCTTAGCGCCCCCTGACAATGAGCAGTTCTTC | CASSSLAPPDNEQFF
few | 12 | - | TRBJ1-2 | TRBV6-5 | TGTGCCAGCAGTACAGCACCCTATGGCTACACCTTC | CASSTAPYGYTF
- | 15 | - | TRBJ2-2 | TRBV12-3/TRBV12-4 | TGTGCCAGCAGTTTATCATCCGCGAACACCGGGGAGCTGTTTTTT | CASSLSSANTGELFF
many | 14 | - | TRBJ1-3 | TRBV7-2 | TGTGCCAGCAGCTTAGAGGTCTCTGGAAACACCATATATTTT | CASSLEVSGNTIYF
many | 11 | - | TRBJ1-1 | TRBV5-1 | TGCGCCAGCAGCTCCCTAGGCCTCGACTTCTTT | CASSSLGLDFF
- | 17 | - | TRBJ2-5 | TRBV5-6 | TGTGCCAGCAGCCCACCCGACAGGAGGGCGTCAACTAAGACCCAGTACTTC | CASSPPDRRASTKTQYF